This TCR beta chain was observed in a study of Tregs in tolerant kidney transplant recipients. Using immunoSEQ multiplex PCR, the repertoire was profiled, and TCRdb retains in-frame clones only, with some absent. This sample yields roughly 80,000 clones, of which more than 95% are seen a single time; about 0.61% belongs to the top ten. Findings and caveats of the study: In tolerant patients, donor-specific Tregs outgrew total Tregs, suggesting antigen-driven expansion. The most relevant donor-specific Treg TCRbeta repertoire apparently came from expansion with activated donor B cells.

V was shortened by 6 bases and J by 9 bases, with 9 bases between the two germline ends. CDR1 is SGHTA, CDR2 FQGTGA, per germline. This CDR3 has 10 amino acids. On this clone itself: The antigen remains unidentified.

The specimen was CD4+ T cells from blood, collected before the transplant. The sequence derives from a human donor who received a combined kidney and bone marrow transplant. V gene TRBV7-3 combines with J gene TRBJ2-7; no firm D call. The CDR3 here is CASRQILQYF. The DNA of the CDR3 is TGTGCCAGCAGGCAGATTCTGCAGTACTTC. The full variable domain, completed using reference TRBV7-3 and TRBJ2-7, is GAGVSQTPSNKVTEKGKYVELRCDPISGHTALYWYRQSLGQGPEFLIYFQGTGAADDSGLPNDRFFAVRPEGSVSTLKIQRTERGDSAVYLCASRQILQYFGPGTRLTVT.